This TCR beta chain appears in the sequencing data of a study of blood T cell repertoires in COVID-19 (dated by TCRdb to about 2020). About the investigation overall: The collaborator samples originated in the United States, Italy and Spain and spanned the acute and convalescent phases of COVID-19. Samples came from the ongoing ImmuneRACE study (first 160 participants) plus 1,254 subjects from 6 global collaborators. The repertoires were made available in a free public database intended to serve as a resource for research on the immune response to SARS-CoV-2. A de-identified subject ID, COVID-19 status, age in years and sex were almost always included in the sample metadata. Subjects who had been exposed to COVID-19, were actively infected with it, or had recovered from it provided the deeply sampled blood TCRbeta repertoires that made up the dataset. HLA class I and class II types, where available, came from metadata supplied by the sample provider rather than from assay-based typing. The prospective study material was composed of cDNA or gDNA derived from T cells, B-cell-depleted T cells, or PBMCs.

A word on this clone: No antigen is known for it. Qualities for individual bases were not recorded, and no much larger clone is one base off. The sample carries other DNA sequences with the same CDR3.

Ends trimmed: V by 5 bases, J by 4 bases; bases unmatched to a gene: 5. CDR1 and CDR2, looked up from the germline V gene, are SGHVS and FQNEAQ. Measured from the cysteine to the phenylalanine, the CDR3 is 13 residues long. The sequence is cut down to CDR3 DNA, 39 bases in frame from base 1. TCRbeta CDR3 regions were amplified from genomic DNA by means of the immunoSEQ Assay, a bias-controlled multiplex PCR. From the authors' description of their analysis: The number of nucleated cells in each sample was estimated by amplification of reference gene primers within the assay. To quantify the absolute abundance of each unique TCRbeta CDR3 rearrangement, sequence reads were collapsed and filtered. Productive Simpson clonality was computed per sample as the square root of Simpson's diversity index over productive rearrangements. The source is immuneACCESS, and TCRdb retained only in-frame sequences with V and J called. Part of the clones is not carried over; for the studies checked, unresolved V genes explain less than half of this, and the remainder is unexplained. D and trimming were read from the DNA, whereas the V and J calls and clone size are those reported in that table. The sample records 71,000 or so clones, over 75% of which are singletons. 11% of the sample goes to the ten largest clones.

Paper-wide results and their limitations: The amount of clinical and demographic metadata varied by source and participant and was provided uncurated.

The collaborating institutions used their own protocols to collect whole blood in K2EDTA tubes. For TCRbeta analysis, collaborator samples were shipped as frozen whole blood, as isolated PBMCs, or as DNA extracted from either sample type. This TCR came from a man aged 45-65 years with acute or convalescent COVID-19. The sequencing sample was made of peripheral blood. Recombination joined TRBV7-8 with TRBJ2-7, with TRBD1 identical over 7 junction bases. The CDR3 reads as follows: CASSPGQSYEQYF. Here is the DNA: TGTGCCAGCAGCCCGGGACAGAGTTACGAGCAGTACTTC.